This T cell receptor beta chain was retrieved from a study of monozygotic twins with inflammatory bowel disease. TCRdb re-called the 5' RACE reads and catalogs CDR3 proteins one per entry, DNA excluded. This table holds more than 300,000 distinct CDR3 sequences. Per the germline V gene, CDR1 is SGHDT and CDR2 is YYEEEE. This CDR3 comprises 14 residues. The specimen was blood. The chain joins TRBV5-6 to TRBJ2-7; TCRdb reports TRBD1, a call that lacks DNA to check it against. The source of this sequence is a human donor with ulcerative colitis or Crohn's disease, or a healthy co-twin of an affected twin (not recorded which). CDR3: CASSFGTGSYEQYF.